This is a list of T cell receptor beta chains from one sample in a study of blood T cell repertoires in COVID-19. Repertoires were generated with immunoSEQ multiplex PCR, while TCRdb's copy carries only in-frame clones and drops some. The profile shows around 39,000 clones, 90% of them singletons. Sequenced sample: peripheral blood. Source of these receptors: a man aged 65-85 years with acute or convalescent COVID-19. The CDR3 runs from the conserved cysteine through the conserved F or W. D genes are given only for firm matches. Clone size is shown for a subset of rows, as once, few, many or a class of expanded clone.

J gene | D gene | V gene | CDR3 length | clone size | CDR3 protein | CDR3 DNA
TRBJ1-4 | TRBD1 | TRBV10-3 | 16 | . | CAISESTGGVNEKLFF | TGTGCCATCAGTGAGTCAACAGGGGGAGTTAATGAAAAACTGTTTTTT
TRBJ2-5 | TRBD2 | TRBV15 | 18 | . | CATSRTPSLADLQETQYF | TGTGCCACCAGCAGAACCCCCTCGCTAGCGGACCTCCAAGAGACCCAGTACTTC
TRBJ2-3 | TRBD2 | TRBV7-3 | 15 | . | CASSLSGRSSDTQYF | TGTGCCAGCAGCCTTAGCGGGAGGTCCTCAGATACGCAGTATTTT
TRBJ2-2 | TRBD1 | TRBV7-9 | 16 | . | CASSKTGVLGTGELFF | TGTGCCAGCAGCAAAACAGGGGTTTTGGGGACCGGGGAGCTGTTTTTT
TRBJ2-5 | . | TRBV11-2 | 13 | once | CASSPGVWETQYF | TGTGCCAGCAGCCCGGGGGTGTGGGAGACCCAGTACTTC
TRBJ1-2 | TRBD1 | TRBV7-9 | 16 | . | CASSPAPGQGSPGYTF | TGTGCCAGCAGCCCAGCCCCGGGACAGGGGAGCCCCGGCTACACCTTC
TRBJ1-1 | TRBD1 | TRBV27 | 13 | . | CASRTGKNTEAFF | TGTGCCAGCCGGACAGGGAAGAACACTGAAGCTTTCTTT
TRBJ1-1 | . | TRBV7-3 | 13 | . | CASSLRGNTEAFF | TGTGCCAGCAGCTTAAGAGGGAACACTGAAGCTTTCTTT
TRBJ2-5 | . | TRBV27 | 13 | . | CASSFSGSETQYF | TGTGCCAGCAGTTTCAGTGGTTCGGAGACCCAGTACTTC
TRBJ2-1 | . | TRBV5-5 | 12 | . | CASSVLANEQFF | TGTGCCAGCAGCGTTCTAGCCAATGAGCAGTTCTTC
TRBJ1-2 | TRBD1 | TRBV7-2 | 16 | once | CASSLTGQGYNYGYTF | TGTGCCAGCAGCTTAACTGGACAGGGGTACAACTATGGCTACACCTTC
TRBJ1-1 | . | TRBV7-9 | 17 | . | CASSLRPGVYLNTEAFF | TGTGCCAGCAGCTTAAGGCCAGGGGTCTACCTGAACACTGAAGCTTTCTTT
TRBJ2-7 | TRBD2 | TRBV5-4 | 16 | . | CASSPGTSGRLYEQYF | TGTGCCAGCAGCCCCGGGACTAGCGGGAGGCTATACGAGCAGTACTTC